One sample yielded the 7 T cell receptor beta chains listed below, sequenced in a study of T cell responses to AZD1222 COVID-19 vaccine. Here immunoSEQ multiplex PCR was the method, and the copy in TCRdb shows in-frame clones only, minus some. The data contain 90,000 to 150,000 clones, approximately 90% of them singletons. Sequenced here: peripheral blood, sampled 28 days after the second AZD1222 dose. The receptors stem from an adult who received the AZD1222 COVID-19 vaccine.

The rearrangement links TRBV5-1 to TRBJ1-3, with D maybe TRBD1 (6 bases). Trimming cost V 7 bases and J 1 base, with 15 bases left between them. This CDR3 region has 15 residues. From germline, CDR1 is SGHRS and CDR2 YFSETQ. In DNA, the CDR3 is TGCGCCAGCCGGGGGCCAACAGGTTCTGGAAACACCATATATTTT. Encoded protein: CASRGPTGSGNTIYF.

The chain joins TRBV12-3 or TRBV12-4 to TRBJ1-2; D unresolved. This CDR3 comprises 13 residues. The V and J ends lost 6 bases and 1 base respectively, with 9 bases between them. The CDR3 spells CASRGRVNYGYTF. CDR3 DNA sequence: TGTGCCAGCAGAGGGAGAGTTAACTATGGCTACACCTTC.

This chain uses TRBV19 with TRBJ1-5; D is unresolved. Germline V gives CDR1 LNHDA, CDR2 SQIVND (reference sequence). Trimming removed 4 bases from V and 11 bases from J, with 21 bases in between. The CDR3 has 15 amino acids. Written as DNA, the CDR3 is TGTGCCAGTAGTAAGGGCTTAGGCGGATTGAGGACCCAGCATTTT. Its protein product is CASSKGLGGLRTQHF.

This sequence joins TRBV7-9 and TRBJ2-3, with D possibly being TRBD2 (5 bases). Germline loops: CDR1 SEHNR, CDR2 FQNEAQ (reference sequence). The CDR3 loop spans 16 amino acids. Trimming removed 6 bases from V and 0 bases from J, with 16 bases in between. This CDR3 reads CASSSRGFDSTDTQYF. In nucleotides, the CDR3 is TGTGCCAGCAGTTCCCGGGGTTTCGATAGCACAGATACGCAGTATTTT.

The V call is TRBV15, the J call TRBJ2-3; D gene ambiguous. The CDR3 loop spans 13 amino acids. V gave up 2 bases and J gave up 7 bases, with 10 bases separating them. CDR1 and CDR2 (germline): LNHNV, YYDKDF (reference sequence). Here the CDR3 reads CATSRKGRNTQYF. CDR3 bases: TGTGCCACCAGCAGAAAAGGAAGGAATACGCAGTATTTT. Using reference TRBV15 and TRBJ2-3 for the parts outside the CDR3, the full variable domain is DAMVIQNPRYQVTQFGKPVTLSCSQTLNHNVMYWYQQKSSQAPKLLFHYYDKDFNNEADTPDNFQSRRPNTSFCFLDIRSPGLGDTAMYLCATSRKGRNTQYFGPGTRLTVL.

The chain links TRBV27 to TRBJ2-1; D uncertain. CDR1 is MNHEY, CDR2 SMNVEV, per germline (reference sequence). V lost 4 bases to trimming and J lost 0 bases, with 19 bases between them. The CDR3 sequence is 18 residues long. DNA of the CDR3: TGTGCCAGCAGTTCCCAGCGAGTCGCGCCGATCTCCTACAATGAGCAGTTCTTC. The encoded protein is CASSSQRVAPISYNEQFF.

Notes on this clone: This CDR3 is also generated by other DNA sequences in the sample. This sequence joins TRBV19 and TRBJ1-6, with D possibly TRBD1 on 5 matching bases. The CDR3 extends over 14 amino acids. Trimming cost V 1 base and J 4 bases, with 5 bases left between them. Per the germline V gene, CDR1 is LNHDA and CDR2 is SQIVND (reference sequence). CDR3 nucleotide sequence: TGTGCCAGTAGTATAGGACAGTATAATTCACCCCTCCACTTT. Translated, it gives CASSIGQYNSPLHF.